The 6 T cell receptor beta chains presented below share a single source sample, sequenced in a study of blood T cells in healthy people across ages (dated by TCRdb to the mid-2010s). Library creation used 5' RACE. Instrument used: Illumina HiSeq 2500. A second PCR of about 7 to 12 cycles was run with a J-beta primer mix and a sample-barcoded 5' primer. The raw public reads went through TCRdb reprocessing: fastp at Q25, MiXCR clone calling, in-frame beta chains kept. Entries that share a CDR3 protein sequence are merged under the most common genes and DNA. The sample yields about 570,000 distinct CDR3 sequences; about 25% were counted once. In total, the top ten clones hold under 20% of the sample. The sample taken for sequencing was blood. These receptor sequences come from a woman aged 70-85 years in good health.

The chain employs TRBV6-6 and TRBJ2-4; a possible D gene is TRBD1 (5 bases). The CDR3 has 13 residues. V was pared by 0 bases and J by 5 bases, with 5 bases between. Germline V gene lookup returns CDR1 MNHNY and CDR2 SVGAGI (reference sequence). DNA of the CDR3: TGTGCCAGCAGTTACTCGACAGAAAACATTCAGTACTTC. Translated: CASSYSTENIQYF.

This clonotype has a handful of counts. V and J are TRBV14 and TRBJ2-5; D might be TRBD1 or TRBD2, each matching 5 bases. Germline V lookup: CDR1 SGHDN, CDR2 FVKESK. This CDR3 has 15 residues. The V end was cut by 2 bases, the J end by 10 bases, with 20 bases between. This CDR3 is CASSQLPGPSMSQYF. The CDR3 coding sequence is TGTGCCAGCAGCCAATTACCGGGACCTAGCATGAGCCAGTACTTC.

This chain uses TRBV6-2 or TRBV6-3 with TRBJ2-5; a possible D gene is TRBD2 (6 bases). V was pared by 6 bases and J by 6 bases, with 23 bases between. CDR3 length equals 16 residues. Germline V lookup: CDR1 MNHEY, CDR2 SVGEGT. CDR3 sequence (DNA): TGTGCCAGCAGGAGGGGCCCGGACTCCGGGGGTAAGACCCAGTACTTC. Protein sequence: CASRRGPDSGGKTQYF.

This clonotype was observed a handful of times. The junction does not match germline at one end; this may be a read error. The CDR3 nucleotides read TGTGCCAGCAGCGTAGCGGGGGGGCTCTACAATGAGCAGTTCTTC. Translated: CASSVAGGLYNEQFF. The genes are TRBV7-2 and TRBJ2-1; 11 bases are shared with TRBD2. The CDR3 has 15 residues. CDR1 SGHTA and CDR2 FQGNSA come from the germline V gene. The variable domain in full, with the rest retrieved from reference TRBV7-2 and TRBJ2-1, is GAGVSQSPSNKVTEKGKDVELRCDPISGHTALYWYRQSLGQGLEFLIYFQGNSAPDKSGLPSDRFSAERTGGSVSTLTIQRTQQEDSAVYLCASSVAGGLYNEQFFGPGTRLTVL.

With regard to this clonotype: At one boundary the junction diverges from the germline segment, which might be a read error. The rearrangement joins TRBV4-1 to TRBJ2-5; no clear D gene. The CDR3 has 13 residues. Germline CDR1 MGHRA, CDR2 YSYEKL. CDR3 bases: TGCGCCAGCAGCCGGGTACCCGGCGAGACCCAGCACTTC. Its protein product is CASSRVPGETQHF.

This clonotype was seen a few times. V and J are TRBV27 and TRBJ2-5; perhaps TRBD1 as D (5 bases). This CDR3 is built from 13 residues. CDR1 is MNHEY, CDR2 SMNVEV, per germline (reference sequence). Trimming cost V 5 bases and J 5 bases, with 12 bases left between them. The DNA of the CDR3 is TGTGCCAGCAGTCCAGGGATTTCGGAGACCCAGTACTTC. Translation gives CASSPGISETQYF.